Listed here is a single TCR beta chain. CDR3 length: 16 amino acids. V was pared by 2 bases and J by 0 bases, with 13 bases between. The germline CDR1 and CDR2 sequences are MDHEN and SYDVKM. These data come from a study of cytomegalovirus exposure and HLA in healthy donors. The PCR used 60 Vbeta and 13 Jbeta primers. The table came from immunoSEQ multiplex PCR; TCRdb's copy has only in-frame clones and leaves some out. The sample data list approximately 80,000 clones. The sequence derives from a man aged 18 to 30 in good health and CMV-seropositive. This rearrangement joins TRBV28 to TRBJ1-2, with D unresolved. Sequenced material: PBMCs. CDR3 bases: TGTGCCAGCAGTTTAGAGGGCCAGAACCCTAACTATGGCTACACCTTC. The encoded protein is CASSLEGQNPNYGYTF.